The sequence of this T cell receptor beta chain was determined in a study of regulatory T cells in long-lasting Graves disease. At the level of the study: Treatment with antithyroid drugs for over 5 years, together with positive TSH receptor antibodies, meant persistent Graves' disease. Study-wide points: Examination was confined to peripheral blood, excluding thyroid tissue. Having few samples may have compromised the accuracy.

As to time point: persistent/refractory GD, antithyroid drugs over 5 years with positive TRAb. Making the TCR library involved RNA that had been extracted from PBMCs. To make TCR beta libraries, researchers used iRepertoire HTBI primers and Arm-PCR of CDR3 regions. TCRdb processed the multiplex PCR reads anew with MiXCR; each CDR3 protein has one entry. The repertoire holds hundreds of thousands of distinct CDR3 sequences, with under 25% as singletons. As regards this clonotype: Its antigen is not known.

This receptor was obtained from a female donor with Graves disease. Specimen: peripheral blood mononuclear cells (PBMCs), collected when the disease was refractory, from a patient treated with antithyroid drugs.

CDR3 nucleotides: TGTGCCAGCAGCCTCCGGGCTTGGGATGGCTACACCTTC. Translating it yields CASSLRAWDGYTF. The rearrangement uses TRBV7-9 and TRBJ1-2; D not resolved. The V end was cut by 5 bases, the J end by 6 bases, with 13 bases between. The CDR3 length is 13 residues. Germline CDR1 reads SEHNR; CDR2 reads FQNEAQ (reference sequence). Variable domain in full (rest from reference TRBV7-9 and TRBJ1-2): DTGVSQNPRHKITKRGQNVTFRCDPISEHNRLYWYRQTLGQGPEFLTYFQNEAQLEKSRLLSDRFSAERPKGSFSTLEIQRTEQGDSAMYLCASSLRAWDGYTFGSGTRLTVV.